Below, one T cell receptor (beta chain) is given with its context. V lost 1 base to trimming and J lost 4 bases, with 13 bases between them. The CDR3 sequence is 15 residues long. The germline V gene encodes CDR1 SNHLY and CDR2 FYNNEI. This sample was taken from a study of blood T cell repertoires in COVID-19. The repertoire was sequenced with immunoSEQ multiplex PCR; TCRdb's copy has only in-frame clones and lacks some. The repertoire holds hundreds of thousands of clones, with 85% as singletons. The source material was peripheral blood. The chain uses TRBV2 and TRBJ1-2, with D possibly matching TRBD1 (5 bases). The receptor was derived from a man in his fifties with active or convalescent COVID-19. CDR3 region: CASSEGAGPGYGYTF. CDR3 coding DNA: TGTGCCAGCAGTGAAGGGGCGGGGCCGGGCTATGGCTACACCTTC. The complete variable domain, with remaining parts taken from reference TRBV2 and TRBJ1-2, reads EPEVTQTPSHQVTQMGQEVILRCVPISNHLYFYWYRQILGQKVEFLVSFYNNEISEKSEIFDDQFSVERPDGSNFTLKIRSTKLEDSAMYFCASSEGAGPGYGYTFGSGTRLTVV.